This is a list of T cell receptor beta chains from one sample in a study of early T cells in non-severe SARS-CoV-2 infection. TCRdb processed the 5' RACE reads anew with MiXCR; each CDR3 protein has one entry. The data show about 110,000 distinct CDR3 sequences, with 9% to 13% seen just once and less than 3.5% held by the top ten. The sample consisted of whole blood. These receptors came from an adult who was a healthcare worker with PCR-confirmed SARS-CoV-2 infection or an uninfected control (not recorded which). The CDR3 runs from the conserved cysteine through the conserved F or W. The D gene is left open where the match is weak. Clone size, where shown, is once, few, many, or a class for clones that have expanded.

clone size	V gene	D gene	J gene	CDR3 protein	CDR3 DNA
many	TRBV11-2	TRBD2	TRBJ2-7	CASSLGGGRAREQYF	TGTGCCAGCAGCTTAGGCGGGGGGCGGGCTAGGGAGCAGTACTTC
many	TRBV7-6	.	TRBJ2-5	CASSLAPNWAGETQYF	TGTGCCAGCAGCTTAGCCCCGAACTGGGCGGGGGAGACCCAGTACTTC
few	TRBV7-6	.	TRBJ2-5	CASSFGPSRETQYF	TGTGCCAGCAGCTTCGGGCCTAGCAGAGAGACCCAGTACTTC
.	TRBV2	TRBD1	TRBJ2-7	CASSEALGRGPNEQYF	TGTGCCAGCAGTGAAGCGTTGGGCAGGGGGCCCAACGAGCAGTACTTC
.	TRBV12-3/TRBV12-4	.	TRBJ2-2	CASSDTARGYTGELFF	TGTGCCAGCAGTGATACAGCCAGGGGCTACACCGGGGAGCTGTTTTTT
.	TRBV12-3/TRBV12-4	.	TRBJ2-7	CASRPGRDLHEQYF	TGTGCCAGCCGCCCGGGACGCGATTTACACGAGCAGTACTTC
few	TRBV12-5	.	TRBJ1-2	CASGLPAYGYTF	TGTGCTAGTGGTTTGCCCGCCTATGGCTACACCTTC
.	TRBV12-3/TRBV12-4	TRBD1	TRBJ2-7	CASREGASREQYF	TGTGCCAGCCGAGAGGGGGCTAGTCGCGAGCAGTACTTC
many	TRBV20-1	TRBD1	TRBJ1-6	CSARVLDRGEDSPLHF	TGCAGTGCTAGAGTATTGGACAGGGGAGAAGATTCACCCCTCCACTTT
.	TRBV6-2/TRBV6-3	.	TRBJ1-4	CASSYLGDTANEKLFF	TGTGCCAGCAGTTACTTAGGGGACACCGCTAATGAAAAACTGTTTTTT
few	TRBV28	.	TRBJ2-7	CASTSVAEQYF	TGTGCCAGCACCTCCGTGGCCGAGCAGTACTTC
few	TRBV2	.	TRBJ1-6	CASNLRDGVGSPLHF	TGTGCCAGCAACCTAAGGGATGGGGTAGGTTCACCCCTCCACTTT
many	TRBV3-1	.	TRBJ1-5	CASSQERNQPQHF	TGTGCCAGCAGCCAAGAGCGCAATCAGCCCCAGCATTTT
few	TRBV4-1	TRBD1	TRBJ1-2	CASSQRQGAHYGYTF	TGCGCCAGCAGCCAGAGACAGGGGGCGCACTATGGCTACACCTTC
.	TRBV19	.	TRBJ1-2	CASSISGRNYGYTF	TGTGCCAGTAGTATTTCCGGGCGCAACTATGGCTACACCTTC
.	TRBV7-2	TRBD1	TRBJ1-1	CASSLVTGPRRDTEAFF	TGTGCCAGCAGCTTAGTGACAGGGCCGAGGAGGGACACTGAAGCTTTCTTT